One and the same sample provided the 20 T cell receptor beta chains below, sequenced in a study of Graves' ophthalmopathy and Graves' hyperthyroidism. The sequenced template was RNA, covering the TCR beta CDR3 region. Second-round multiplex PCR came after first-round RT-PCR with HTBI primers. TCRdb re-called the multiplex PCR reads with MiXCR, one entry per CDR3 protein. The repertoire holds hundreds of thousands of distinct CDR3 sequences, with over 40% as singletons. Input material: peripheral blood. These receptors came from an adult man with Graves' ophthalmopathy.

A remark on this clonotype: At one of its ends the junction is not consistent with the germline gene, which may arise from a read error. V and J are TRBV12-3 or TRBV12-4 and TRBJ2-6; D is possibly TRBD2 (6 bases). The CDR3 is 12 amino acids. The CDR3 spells CASRVGGMTEAF. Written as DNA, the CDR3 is TGTGCCAGCAGGGTGGGGGGAATGACTGAAGCTTTC.

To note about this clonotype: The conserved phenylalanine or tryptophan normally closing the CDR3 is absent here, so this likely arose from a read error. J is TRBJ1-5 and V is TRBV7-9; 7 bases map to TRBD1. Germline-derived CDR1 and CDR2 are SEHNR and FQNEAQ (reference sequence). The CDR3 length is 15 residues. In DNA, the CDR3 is TGCGCCAGCAGCCAAGTGGGAGGGGGCGGGCAGCCCCAGCATTCA. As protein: CASSQVGGGGQPQHS.

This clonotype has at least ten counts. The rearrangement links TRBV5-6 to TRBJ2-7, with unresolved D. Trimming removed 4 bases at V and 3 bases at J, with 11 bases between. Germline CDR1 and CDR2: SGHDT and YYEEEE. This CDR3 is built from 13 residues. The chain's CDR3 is CASSLRNFYEQYF. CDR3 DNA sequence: TGTGCCAGCAGCCTGCGGAACTTCTACGAGCAGTACTTC.

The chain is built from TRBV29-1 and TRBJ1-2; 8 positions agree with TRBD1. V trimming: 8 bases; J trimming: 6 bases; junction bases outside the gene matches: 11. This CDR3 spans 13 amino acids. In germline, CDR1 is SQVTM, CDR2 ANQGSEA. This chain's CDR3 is CSQVGRGHDGYTF. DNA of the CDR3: TGCAGCCAGGTCGGCAGGGGGCACGATGGCTACACCTTC.

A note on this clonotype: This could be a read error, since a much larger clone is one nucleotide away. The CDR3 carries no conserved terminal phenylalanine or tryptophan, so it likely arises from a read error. The CDR3 region is CASSLAGREQETQYL. CDR3 coding DNA: TGTGCCAGCAGCTTAGCTGGCAGGGAACAAGAGACCCAGTACCTC. This chain uses TRBV11-2 with TRBJ2-5; possibly TRBD1 for D (5 bases). V lost 1 base and J lost 2, with 11 bases in between. In germline, CDR1 is SGHAT, CDR2 FQNNGV. The CDR3 runs 15 residues.

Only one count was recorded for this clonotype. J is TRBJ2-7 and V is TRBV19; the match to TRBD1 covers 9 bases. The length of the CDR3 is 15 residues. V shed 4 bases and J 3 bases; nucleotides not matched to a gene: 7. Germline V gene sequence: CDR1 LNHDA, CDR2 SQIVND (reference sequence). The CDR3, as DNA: TGTGCCAGTAGTACCCCGGGGACAGGGATCTACGAGCAGTACTTC. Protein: CASSTPGTGIYEQYF.

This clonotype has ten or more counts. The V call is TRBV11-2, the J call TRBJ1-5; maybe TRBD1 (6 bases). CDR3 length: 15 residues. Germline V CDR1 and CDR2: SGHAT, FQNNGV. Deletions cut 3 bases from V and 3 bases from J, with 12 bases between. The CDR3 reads CASSFAQGLNQPQHF. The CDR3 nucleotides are TGTGCCAGCAGCTTCGCCCAGGGGCTCAATCAGCCCCAGCATTTT.

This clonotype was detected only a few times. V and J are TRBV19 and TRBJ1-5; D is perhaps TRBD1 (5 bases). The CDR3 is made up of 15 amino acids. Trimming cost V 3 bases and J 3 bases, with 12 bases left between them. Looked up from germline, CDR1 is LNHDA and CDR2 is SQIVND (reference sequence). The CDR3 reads CASSILPRDNQPQHF. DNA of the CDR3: TGTGCCAGTAGTATTCTACCCAGGGACAATCAGCCCCAGCATTTT.

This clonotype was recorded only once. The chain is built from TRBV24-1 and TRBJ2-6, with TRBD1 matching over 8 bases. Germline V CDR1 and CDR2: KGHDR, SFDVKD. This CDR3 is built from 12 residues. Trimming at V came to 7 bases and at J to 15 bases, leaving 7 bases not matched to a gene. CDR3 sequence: CATRNGTGGLTF. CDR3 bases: TGTGCCACCAGGAATGGGACAGGCGGCCTGACTTTC.

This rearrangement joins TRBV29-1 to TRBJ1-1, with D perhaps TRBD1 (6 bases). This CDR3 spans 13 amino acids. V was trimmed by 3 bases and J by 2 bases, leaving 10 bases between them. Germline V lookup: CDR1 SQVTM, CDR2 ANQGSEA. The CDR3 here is CSVDRGYNTEAFF. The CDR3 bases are TGCAGCGTTGACAGGGGATACAACACTGAAGCTTTCTTT.

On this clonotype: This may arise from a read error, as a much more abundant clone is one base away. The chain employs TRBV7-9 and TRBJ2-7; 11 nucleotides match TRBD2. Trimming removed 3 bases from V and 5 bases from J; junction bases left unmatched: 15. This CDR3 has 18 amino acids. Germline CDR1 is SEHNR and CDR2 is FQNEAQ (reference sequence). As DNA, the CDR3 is TGTGCCAGCAGCTTCTACCCTCATACTAGCGGGAGAACCGACGAGCAGTACTTC. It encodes CASSFYPHTSGRTDEQYF.

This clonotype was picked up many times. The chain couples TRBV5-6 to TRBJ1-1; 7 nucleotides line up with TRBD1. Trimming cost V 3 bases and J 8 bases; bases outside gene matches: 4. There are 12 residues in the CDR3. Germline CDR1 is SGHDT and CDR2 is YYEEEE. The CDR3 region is CASSSGTVEAFF. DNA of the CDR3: TGTGCCAGCAGCTCTGGGACAGTCGAAGCTTTCTTT.

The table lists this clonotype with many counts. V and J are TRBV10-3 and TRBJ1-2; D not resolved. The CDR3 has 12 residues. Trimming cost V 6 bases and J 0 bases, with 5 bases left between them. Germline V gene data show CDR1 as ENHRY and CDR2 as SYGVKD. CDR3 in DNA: TGTGCCATCAGCGAGGCTAACTATGGCTACACCTTC. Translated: CAISEANYGYTF.

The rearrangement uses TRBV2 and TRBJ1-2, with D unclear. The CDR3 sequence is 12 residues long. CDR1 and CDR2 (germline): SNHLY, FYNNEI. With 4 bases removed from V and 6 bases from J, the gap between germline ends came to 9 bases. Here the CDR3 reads CASSAVGDGYTF. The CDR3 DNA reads TGTGCCAGCAGTGCTGTGGGAGATGGCTACACCTTC.

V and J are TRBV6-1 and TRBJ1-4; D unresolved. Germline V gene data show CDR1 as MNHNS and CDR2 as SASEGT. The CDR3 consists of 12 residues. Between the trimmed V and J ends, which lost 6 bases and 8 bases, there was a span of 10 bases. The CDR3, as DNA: TGTGCCAGCAGGAACCCGGGGGAAAAACTGTTTTTT. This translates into CASRNPGEKLFF.

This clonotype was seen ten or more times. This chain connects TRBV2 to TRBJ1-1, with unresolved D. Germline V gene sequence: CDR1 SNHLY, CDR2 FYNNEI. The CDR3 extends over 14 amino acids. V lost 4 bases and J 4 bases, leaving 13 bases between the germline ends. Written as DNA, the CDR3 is TGTGCCAGCAGTGCGGACCCGTCGTTCACTGAAGCTTTCTTT. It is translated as CASSADPSFTEAFF.

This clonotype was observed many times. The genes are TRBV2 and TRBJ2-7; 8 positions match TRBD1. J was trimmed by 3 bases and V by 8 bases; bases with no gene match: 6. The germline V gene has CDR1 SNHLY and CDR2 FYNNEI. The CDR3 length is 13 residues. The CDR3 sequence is CASRTGTFYEQYF. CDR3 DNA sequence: TGTGCCAGCCGGACAGGGACTTTCTACGAGCAGTACTTC.

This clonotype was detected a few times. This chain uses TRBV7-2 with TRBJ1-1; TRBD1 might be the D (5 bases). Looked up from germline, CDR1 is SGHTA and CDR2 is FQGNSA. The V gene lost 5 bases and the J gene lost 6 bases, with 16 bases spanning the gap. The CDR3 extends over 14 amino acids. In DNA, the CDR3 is TGTGCCAGCAGCGCAGGGACCGGTGTCTCTGAAGCTTTCTTT. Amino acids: CASSAGTGVSEAFF.

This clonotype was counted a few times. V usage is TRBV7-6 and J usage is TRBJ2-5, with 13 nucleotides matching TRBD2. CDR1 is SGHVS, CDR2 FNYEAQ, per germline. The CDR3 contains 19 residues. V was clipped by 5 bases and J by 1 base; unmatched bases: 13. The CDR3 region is CASSPRRLAGGHFQETQYF. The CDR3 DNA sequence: TGTGCCAGCAGCCCCCGTCGACTAGCGGGGGGACACTTCCAAGAGACCCAGTACTTC.

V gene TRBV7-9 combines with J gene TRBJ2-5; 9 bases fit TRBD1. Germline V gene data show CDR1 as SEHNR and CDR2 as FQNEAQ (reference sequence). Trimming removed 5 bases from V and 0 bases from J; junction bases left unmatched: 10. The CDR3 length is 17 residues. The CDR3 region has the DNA TGTGCCAGCAGCGCCCCCGGGACAGGGCTAAACCAAGAGACCCAGTACTTC. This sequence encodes CASSAPGTGLNQETQYF.